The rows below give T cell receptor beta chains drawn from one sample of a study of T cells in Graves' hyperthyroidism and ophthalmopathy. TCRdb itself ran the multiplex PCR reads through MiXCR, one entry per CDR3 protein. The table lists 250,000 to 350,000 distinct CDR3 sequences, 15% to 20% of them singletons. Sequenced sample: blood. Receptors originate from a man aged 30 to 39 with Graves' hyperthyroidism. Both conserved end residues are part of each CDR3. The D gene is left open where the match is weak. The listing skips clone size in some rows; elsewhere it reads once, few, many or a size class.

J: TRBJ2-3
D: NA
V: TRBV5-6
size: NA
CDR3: CARRTDTDTQYF
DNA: TGTGCCAGAAGGACAGACACAGATACGCAGTATTTT

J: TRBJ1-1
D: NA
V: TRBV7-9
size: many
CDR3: CASRFWEGTEAFF
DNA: TGTGCCAGCAGGTTTTGGGAGGGTACTGAAGCTTTCTTT

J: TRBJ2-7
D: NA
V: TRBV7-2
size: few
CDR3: CASSFQGGYEQYF
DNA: TGTGCCAGCAGCTTCCAGGGGGGGTACGAGCAGTACTTC

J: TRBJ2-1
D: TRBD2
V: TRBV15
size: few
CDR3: CATSRDVVSGNEQFF
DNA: TGTGCCACCAGCAGAGATGTTGTTAGCGGGAATGAGCAGTTCTTC

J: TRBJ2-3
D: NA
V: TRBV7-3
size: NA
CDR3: CASSLFRREGLDTQYF
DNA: TGTGCCAGCAGCTTATTTCGCCGGGAAGGGCTGGATACGCAGTATTTT

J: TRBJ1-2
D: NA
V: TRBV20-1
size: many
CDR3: CSASPPAGTVGYGYTF
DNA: TGCAGTGCTAGCCCGCCCGCGGGGACTGTAGGCTATGGCTACACCTTC

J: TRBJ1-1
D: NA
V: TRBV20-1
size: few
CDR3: CSASKLNTEAFF
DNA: TGCAGTGCTAGTAAACTGAACACTGAAGCTTTCTTT

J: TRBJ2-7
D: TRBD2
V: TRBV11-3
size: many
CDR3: CASSRGASGTYYEQYF
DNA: TGTGCCAGCAGCCGCGGGGCTAGCGGAACCTACTACGAGCAGTACTTC

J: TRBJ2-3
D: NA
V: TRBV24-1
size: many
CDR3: CATSDSTPDTQYF
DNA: TGTGCCACCAGTGATTCCACACCAGATACGCAGTATTTT

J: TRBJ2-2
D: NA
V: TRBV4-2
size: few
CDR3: CASSQGSPGELFF
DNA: TGTGCCAGCAGCCAAGGAAGTCCCGGGGAGCTGTTTTTT

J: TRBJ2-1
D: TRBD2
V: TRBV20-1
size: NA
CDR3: CSAGGWTSGRSYNEQFF
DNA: TGCAGTGCTGGGGGATGGACTAGCGGGAGAAGTTACAATGAGCAGTTCTTC

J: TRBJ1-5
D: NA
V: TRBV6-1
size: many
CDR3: CASSDFWTKNQPQHF
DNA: TGTGCCAGCAGTGATTTCTGGACCAAGAATCAGCCCCAGCATTTT

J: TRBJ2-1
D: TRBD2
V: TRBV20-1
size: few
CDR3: CSADGGDAVEQFF
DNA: TGCAGTGCTGATGGGGGGGATGCGGTTGAGCAGTTCTTC

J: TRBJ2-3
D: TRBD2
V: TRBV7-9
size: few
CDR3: CASSWTSGRGGTQYF
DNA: TGTGCCAGCAGCTGGACTAGCGGGAGAGGGGGTACGCAGTATTTT

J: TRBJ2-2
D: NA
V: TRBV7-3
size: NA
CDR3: CASSLSRNRDTGELFF
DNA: TGTGCCAGCAGCTTAAGTCGGAACCGGGACACCGGGGAGCTGTTTTTT

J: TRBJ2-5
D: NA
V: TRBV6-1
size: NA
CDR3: CASTLAGSSQETQYF
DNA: TGTGCCAGCACCTTGGCGGGGAGCTCTCAAGAGACCCAGTACTTC

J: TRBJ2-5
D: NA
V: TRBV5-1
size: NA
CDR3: CASGPLNMGTQYF
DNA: TGCGCCAGCGGCCCACTAAATATGGGGACCCAGTACTTC